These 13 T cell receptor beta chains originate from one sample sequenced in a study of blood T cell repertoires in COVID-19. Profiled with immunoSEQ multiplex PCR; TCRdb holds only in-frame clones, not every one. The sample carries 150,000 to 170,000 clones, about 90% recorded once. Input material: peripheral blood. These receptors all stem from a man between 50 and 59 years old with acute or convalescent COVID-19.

This CDR3 is CASSRRDTLYGYTF. Written as DNA, the CDR3 is TGTGCCAGTAGTAGACGTGACACCCTCTATGGCTACACCTTC. The chain uses TRBV19 and TRBJ1-2; D gene uncertain. Germline CDR1 LNHDA, CDR2 SQIVND (reference sequence). The CDR3 runs to 14 residues. Trimming cost V 4 bases and J 4 bases, with 13 bases left between them.

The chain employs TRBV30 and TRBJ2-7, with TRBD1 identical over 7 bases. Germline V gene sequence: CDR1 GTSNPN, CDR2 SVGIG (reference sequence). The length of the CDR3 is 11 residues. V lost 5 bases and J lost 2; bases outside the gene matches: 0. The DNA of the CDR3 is TGTGCCTGGGGGACAGCCTACGAGCAGTACTTC. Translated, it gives CAWGTAYEQYF. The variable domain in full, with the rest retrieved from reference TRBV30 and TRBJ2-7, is SQTIHQWPATLVQPVGSPLSLECTVEGTSNPNLYWYRQAAGRGLQLLFYSVGIGQISSEVPQNLSASRPQDRQFILSSKKLLLSDSGFYLCAWGTAYEQYFGPGTRLTVT.

The CDR3 nucleotides are TGCGCCAGCAGTCCCGGGACAGGGGGCGGCGGGGAGCTGTTTTTT. Amino acids: CASSPGTGGGGELFF. The V and J genes are TRBV10-1 and TRBJ2-2; 12 nucleotides match TRBD1. After removal of 5 bases from V and 7 bases from J, the junction contained 5 bases not matched to a gene. The CDR3 covers 15 residues. Looked up from germline, CDR1 is WNHNN and CDR2 is SYGVQD (reference sequence).

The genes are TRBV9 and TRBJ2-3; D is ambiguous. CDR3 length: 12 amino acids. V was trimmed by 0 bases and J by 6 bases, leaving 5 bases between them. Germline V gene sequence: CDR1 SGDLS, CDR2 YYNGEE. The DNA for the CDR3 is TGTGCCAGCAGCGTAGGTCAGGATACGCAGTATTTT. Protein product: CASSVGQDTQYF.

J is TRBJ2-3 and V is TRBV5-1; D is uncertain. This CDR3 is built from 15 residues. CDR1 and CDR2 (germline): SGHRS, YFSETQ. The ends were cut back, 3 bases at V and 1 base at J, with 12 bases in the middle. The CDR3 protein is CASSSDPQGTDTQYF. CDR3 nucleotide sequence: TGCGCCAGCAGCTCCGACCCCCAGGGCACAGATACGCAGTATTTT.

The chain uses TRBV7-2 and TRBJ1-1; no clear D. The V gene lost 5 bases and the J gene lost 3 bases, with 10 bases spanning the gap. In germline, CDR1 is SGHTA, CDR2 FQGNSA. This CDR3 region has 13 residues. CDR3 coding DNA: TGTGCCAGCAGCACGCGTTTAGACACTGAAGCTTTCTTT. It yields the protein CASSTRLDTEAFF.

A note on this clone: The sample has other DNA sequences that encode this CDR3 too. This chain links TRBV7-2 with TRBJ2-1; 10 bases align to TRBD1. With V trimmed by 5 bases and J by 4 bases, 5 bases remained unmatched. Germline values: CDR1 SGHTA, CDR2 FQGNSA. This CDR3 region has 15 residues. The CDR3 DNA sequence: TGTGCCAGCAGCCCGGACAGGGGGGGGTACAATGAGCAGTTCTTC. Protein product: CASSPDRGGYNEQFF.

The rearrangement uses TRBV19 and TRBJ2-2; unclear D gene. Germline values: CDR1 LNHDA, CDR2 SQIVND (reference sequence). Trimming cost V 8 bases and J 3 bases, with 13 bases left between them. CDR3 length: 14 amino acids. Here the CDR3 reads CASSVNSYTGELFF. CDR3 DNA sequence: TGTGCCAGTTCTGTCAACAGTTACACCGGGGAGCTGTTTTTT.

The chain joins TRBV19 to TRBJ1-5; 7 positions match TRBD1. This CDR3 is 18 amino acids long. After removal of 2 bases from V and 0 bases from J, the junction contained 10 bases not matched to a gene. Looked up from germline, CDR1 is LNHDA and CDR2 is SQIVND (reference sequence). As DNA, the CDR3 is TGTGCCAGTAGTATACGCTCGGGGGACAGTTATAGCAATCAGCCCCAGCATTTT. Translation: CASSIRSGDSYSNQPQHF.

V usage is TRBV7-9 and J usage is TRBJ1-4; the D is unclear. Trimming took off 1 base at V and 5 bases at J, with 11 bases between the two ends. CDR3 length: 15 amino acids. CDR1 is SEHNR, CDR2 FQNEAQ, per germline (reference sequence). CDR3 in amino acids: CASSLDGRANEKLFF. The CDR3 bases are TGTGCCAGCAGCTTAGATGGGAGGGCGAATGAAAAACTGTTTTTT. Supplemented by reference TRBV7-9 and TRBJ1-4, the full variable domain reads DTGVSQNPRHKITKRGQNVTFRCDPISEHNRLYWYRQTLGQGPEFLTYFQNEAQLEKSRLLSDRFSAERPKGSFSTLEIQRTEQGDSAMYLCASSLDGRANEKLFFGSGTQLSVL.

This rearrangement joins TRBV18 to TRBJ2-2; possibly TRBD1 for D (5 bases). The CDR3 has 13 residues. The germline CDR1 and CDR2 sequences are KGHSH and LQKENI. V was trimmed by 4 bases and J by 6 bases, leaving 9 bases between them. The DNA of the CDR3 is TGTGCCAGCTCACGTCAGGGCCCCGGGGAGCTGTTTTTT. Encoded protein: CASSRQGPGELFF.

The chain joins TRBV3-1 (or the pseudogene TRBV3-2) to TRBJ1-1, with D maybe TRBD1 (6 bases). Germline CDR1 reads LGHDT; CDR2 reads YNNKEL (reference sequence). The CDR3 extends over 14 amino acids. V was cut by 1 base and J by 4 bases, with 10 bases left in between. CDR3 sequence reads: CASSQVKGVTEAFF. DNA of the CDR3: TGTGCCAGCAGCCAAGTAAAGGGGGTCACTGAAGCTTTCTTT.

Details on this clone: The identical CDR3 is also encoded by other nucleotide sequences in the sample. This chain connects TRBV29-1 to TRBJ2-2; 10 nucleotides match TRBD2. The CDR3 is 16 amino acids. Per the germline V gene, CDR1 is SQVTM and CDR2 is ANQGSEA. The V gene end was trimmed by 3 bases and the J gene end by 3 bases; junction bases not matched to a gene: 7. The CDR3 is CSVDSGLAGDTGELFF. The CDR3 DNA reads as TGCAGCGTTGATAGCGGGCTAGCGGGAGACACCGGGGAGCTGTTTTTT.